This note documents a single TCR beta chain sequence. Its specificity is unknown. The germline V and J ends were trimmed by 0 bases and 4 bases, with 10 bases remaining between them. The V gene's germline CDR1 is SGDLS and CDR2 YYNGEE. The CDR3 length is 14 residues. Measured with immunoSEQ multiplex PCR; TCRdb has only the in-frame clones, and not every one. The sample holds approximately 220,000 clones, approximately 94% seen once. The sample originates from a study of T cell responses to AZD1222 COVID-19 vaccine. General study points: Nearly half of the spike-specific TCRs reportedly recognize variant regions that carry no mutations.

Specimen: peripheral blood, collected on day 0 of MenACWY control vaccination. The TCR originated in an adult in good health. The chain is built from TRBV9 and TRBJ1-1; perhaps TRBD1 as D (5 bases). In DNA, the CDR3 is TGTGCCAGCAGCGTAGCGGGGGAGGCCACTGAAGCTTTCTTT. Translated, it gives CASSVAGEATEAFF.